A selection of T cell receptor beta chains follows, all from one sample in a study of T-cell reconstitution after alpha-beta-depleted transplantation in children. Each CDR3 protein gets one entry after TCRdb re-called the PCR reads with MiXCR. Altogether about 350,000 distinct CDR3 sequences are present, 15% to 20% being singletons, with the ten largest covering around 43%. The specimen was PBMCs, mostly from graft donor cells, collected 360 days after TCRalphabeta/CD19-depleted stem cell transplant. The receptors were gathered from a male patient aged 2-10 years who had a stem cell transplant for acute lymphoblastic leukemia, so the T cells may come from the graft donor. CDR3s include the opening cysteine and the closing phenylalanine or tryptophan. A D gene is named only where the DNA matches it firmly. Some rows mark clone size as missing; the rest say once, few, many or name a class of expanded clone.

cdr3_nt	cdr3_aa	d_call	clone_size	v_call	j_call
TGCAGCGTTGTGTTAGGGGGCTCTAGAATTGAGCAGTTCTTC	CSVVLGGSRIEQFF	TRBD1	.	TRBV29-1	TRBJ2-1
TGCGCCAGCACCAATACCCGGGACAGGGGAATCGAGCAGTACTTC	CASTNTRDRGIEQYF	TRBD1	many	TRBV10-2	TRBJ2-7
TGTGCCAGCAGAACTTTCAATGAGCAGTTCTTC	CASRTFNEQFF	.	few	TRBV2	TRBJ2-1
TGCAGCGTTACCCGGGACACCTACGAGCAGTACTTC	CSVTRDTYEQYF	.	many	TRBV29-1	TRBJ2-7
TGCGCCAGCAGCCAAGATCACGGGACTAACTATGGCTACACCTTC	CASSQDHGTNYGYTF	.	few	TRBV4-3	TRBJ1-2
TGTGCCAGCAGTTTAACGGGGAACACAGATACGCAGTATTTT	CASSLTGNTDTQYF	.	.	TRBV28	TRBJ2-3
TGTGCCAGCAGCTTCCAGCCCATTAGCACAGATACGCAGTATTTT	CASSFQPISTDTQYF	.	.	TRBV7-2	TRBJ2-3
TGTGCCAGCAGCCAAGAGCTGGGGGGGGATACTGAAGCTTTCTTT	CASSQELGGDTEAFF	.	few	TRBV4-2	TRBJ1-1
TGTGCCAGCAGCTTTCCCGGGGCAGCAGTGAGTACGCAGTATTTT	CASSFPGAAVSTQYF	.	.	TRBV5-5	TRBJ2-3
TGTGCCACCAGTGATCTACACGCAGATACGCAGTATTTT	CATSDLHADTQYF	.	few	TRBV24-1	TRBJ2-3
TGTGCCAGCAGCCCTACCCAGGACATTAAGAGGGACCGGTACTTC	CASSPTQDIKRDRYF	.	few	TRBV7-2	TRBJ2-5
TGTGCCAGCAGCTACCCTAACGGGAGGGCCAATGAGCAGTTCTTC	CASSYPNGRANEQFF	TRBD2	.	TRBV7-9	TRBJ2-1
TGTGCCATCAGGGAGACAGGGGAGTATAATTCACCCCTCCACTTT	CAIRETGEYNSPLHF	TRBD1	.	TRBV10-3	TRBJ1-6
TGTGCCAGCACCTTCCCTGAGAACACCGGGGAGCTGTTTTTT	CASTFPENTGELFF	.	.	TRBV28	TRBJ2-2
TGTGCCAGCAGCCAAGATTCGGGTGAAGGGCGGAACACTGAAGCTTTCTTT	CASSQDSGEGRNTEAFF	.	.	TRBV3-1	TRBJ1-1
TGTGCCAGCGGATCTTCAAGGGACAATCCCTACGAGCAGTACTTC	CASGSSRDNPYEQYF	.	.	TRBV6-1	TRBJ2-7